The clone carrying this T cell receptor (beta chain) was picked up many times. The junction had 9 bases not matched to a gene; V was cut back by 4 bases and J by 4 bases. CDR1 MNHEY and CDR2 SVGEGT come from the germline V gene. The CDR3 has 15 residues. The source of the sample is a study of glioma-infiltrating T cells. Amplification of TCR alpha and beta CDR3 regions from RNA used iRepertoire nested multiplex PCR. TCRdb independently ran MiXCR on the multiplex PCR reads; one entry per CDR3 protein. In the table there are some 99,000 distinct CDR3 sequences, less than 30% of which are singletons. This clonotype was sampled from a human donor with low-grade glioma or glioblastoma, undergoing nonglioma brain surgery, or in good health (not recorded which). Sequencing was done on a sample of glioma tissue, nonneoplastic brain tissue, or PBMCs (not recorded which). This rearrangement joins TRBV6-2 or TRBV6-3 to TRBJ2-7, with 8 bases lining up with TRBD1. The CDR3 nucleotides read TGTGCCAGCAGTTCGCCTCGACAGGGGAGGTACGAGCAGTACTTC. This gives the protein CASSSPRQGRYEQYF.